What follows describes a single TCR beta chain. This sample stems from a study of T cell responses to AZD1222 COVID-19 vaccine. J gave up 4 bases and V 3 bases, and 8 bases lay outside the gene matches. This CDR3 is 17 amino acids long. Per the germline V gene, CDR1 is SGHRS and CDR2 is YFSETQ. The repertoire was sequenced with immunoSEQ multiplex PCR; TCRdb's copy has only in-frame clones and lacks some. The table lists roughly 85,000 clones, approximately 91% of them singletons. This material consisted of peripheral blood, taken on day 0 of MenACWY control vaccination. This receptor was taken from an adult in good health. The chain has TRBV5-1 and TRBJ2-3; TRBD2 agrees at 13 bases. Here the CDR3 reads CASSWGGLAGTADTQYF. The CDR3 DNA sequence: TGCGCCAGCAGCTGGGGGGGACTAGCGGGGACCGCAGATACGCAGTATTTT.